Listed below are T cell receptor beta chains from one sample, sequenced in a study of shared clonotypes between healthy human individuals. The data were produced by immunoSEQ multiplex PCR, yet TCRdb's version contains in-frame clones alone and is incomplete. The sample contains approximately 720,000 clones, more than 70% of which appear only once. The source material was memory CD4+ T cells sorted from blood. The receptors shown here come from a woman aged 30 to 39 in good health. Both conserved end residues are part of each CDR3. A D gene is named only where the DNA matches it firmly. Size tells how often a clone was seen (once, few, many) or the class of an expanded clone, and some rows leave it out.

clone_size	v_call	d_call	j_call	cdr3_aa	cdr3_nt
once	TRBV19	.	TRBJ1-1	CASTPQGLNTEAFF	TGTGCCAGTACTCCTCAGGGTTTGAACACTGAAGCTTTCTTT
.	TRBV6-5	.	TRBJ2-5	CASSKAAATETQYF	TGTGCCAGCTCTAAGGCCGCGGCAACGGAGACCCAGTACTTC
.	TRBV5-8	.	TRBJ1-3	CASSVGLPSGNTIYF	TGTGCCAGCAGCGTTGGACTGCCCTCTGGAAACACCATATATTTT
.	TRBV5-1	.	TRBJ2-3	CASSLARRADTQYF	TGCGCCAGCAGCTTGGCCAGGCGAGCAGATACGCAGTATTTT
.	TRBV5-6	TRBD2	TRBJ2-7	CASSLSAGDEQYF	TGTGCCAGCAGCTTGTCGGCGGGAGACGAGCAGTACTTC
.	TRBV27	TRBD2	TRBJ2-7	CASSLQAGEAYEQYF	TGTGCCAGCAGCCTACAAGCGGGAGAGGCCTACGAGCAGTACTTC
few	TRBV6-5	TRBD1	TRBJ1-4	CASSSAGGHGEKLFF	TGTGCCAGCAGTTCCGCAGGGGGACATGGTGAAAAACTGTTTTTT
.	TRBV7-6	.	TRBJ1-3	CASSLGIALSSGNTIYF	TGTGCCAGCAGCTTAGGTATCGCACTTAGCTCTGGAAACACCATATATTTT
few	TRBV2	.	TRBJ2-7	CASRALGDEQYF	TGTGCCAGCAGGGCCCTCGGGGACGAGCAGTACTTC
.	TRBV28	.	TRBJ2-1	CASSLPLWERYHNEQFF	TGTGCCAGCAGTTTACCCCTGTGGGAGAGGTACCACAATGAGCAGTTCTTC
.	TRBV5-1	TRBD1	TRBJ2-3	CASSIGQGPTDTQYF	TGCGCCAGCAGCATCGGACAGGGGCCAACAGATACGCAGTATTTT
.	TRBV6-5	.	TRBJ2-3	CASSYSPGDRADTQYF	TGTGCCAGCAGTTACTCGCCCGGGGATCGCGCAGATACGCAGTATTTT
few	TRBV6-1	.	TRBJ2-7	CASCPGTLSSYEQYF	TGTGCCAGCTGCCCCGGGACGTTGAGCTCCTACGAGCAGTACTTC
.	TRBV18	TRBD1	TRBJ2-2	CASHRRTGHTGELFF	TGTGCCAGCCACCGGCGGACAGGGCATACCGGGGAGCTGTTTTTT
.	TRBV2	.	TRBJ2-2	CASRNSGTGELFF	TGTGCCAGCAGGAACAGCGGCACCGGGGAGCTGTTTTTT
.	TRBV19	.	TRBJ1-5	CASSIVGGRNQPQHF	TGTGCCAGTAGTATAGTGGGGGGCCGCAATCAGCCCCAGCATTTT
.	TRBV10-3	TRBD1	TRBJ1-2	CAISSGTGGIGYTF	TGTGCCATCAGTTCCGGGACAGGGGGCATCGGCTACACCTTC
.	TRBV28	.	TRBJ1-1	CASSLGSAEDTEAFF	TGTGCCAGCAGTTTGGGTTCCGCCGAGGACACTGAAGCTTTCTTT
few	TRBV28	.	TRBJ2-4	CASSPQGRNIQYF	TGTGCCAGCAGCCCCCAGGGTCGTAACATTCAGTACTTC
few	TRBV2	TRBD2	TRBJ2-5	CASSDGSGSSETQYF	TGTGCCAGCAGTGACGGTAGCGGGAGCTCAGAGACCCAGTACTTC
.	TRBV28	.	TRBJ1-1	CASGLSMDTEAFF	TGTGCCAGCGGCCTGTCAATGGACACTGAAGCTTTCTTT
once	TRBV18	TRBD2	TRBJ2-5	CASSPWTSGREETQYF	TGTGCCAGCTCACCTTGGACTAGCGGGAGGGAAGAGACCCAGTACTTC
once	TRBV13	.	TRBJ2-2	CASSFYTGELFF	TGTGCCAGCAGCTTTTACACCGGGGAGCTGTTTTTT
.	TRBV5-1	TRBD1	TRBJ1-2	CASREKGTGQGYTF	TGCGCCAGCAGGGAGAAGGGGACAGGACAAGGCTACACCTTC
once	TRBV7-9	.	TRBJ2-3	CASSSHGTDTQYF	TGTGCCAGCAGTTCACATGGCACAGATACGCAGTATTTT
.	TRBV4-2	.	TRBJ1-5	CASSQDVRKAQPQHF	TGTGCCAGCAGCCAAGATGTAAGGAAAGCGCAGCCCCAGCATTTT
.	TRBV4-2	.	TRBJ1-2	CASSQDLTGYSGYTF	TGTGCCAGCAGCCAAGACCTGACCGGGTACTCTGGCTACACCTTC
many	TRBV7-2	.	TRBJ2-2	CASSSRDSGELFF	TGTGCCAGCAGCTCTAGAGACTCCGGGGAGCTGTTTTTT
.	TRBV2	.	TRBJ1-1	CASNHPSRGTEAFF	TGTGCCAGCAATCACCCATCTAGGGGGACTGAAGCTTTCTTT
many	TRBV4-2	TRBD2	TRBJ2-1	CASSQALAGRTDEQFF	TGTGCCAGCAGCCAGGCACTAGCGGGAAGGACCGATGAGCAGTTCTTC
.	TRBV7-3	TRBD2	TRBJ2-1	CASSPTGGSIDEQFF	TGTGCCAGCAGCCCCACAGGCGGGAGCATTGATGAGCAGTTCTTC
.	TRBV7-3	TRBD1	TRBJ1-2	CASSASGTDNYGYTF	TGTGCCAGCAGCGCATCCGGGACAGATAACTATGGCTACACCTTC
once	TRBV5-8	.	TRBJ2-3	CASSRSGETDTQYF	TGTGCCAGCAGCCGGTCTGGAGAAACAGATACGCAGTATTTT